This T cell receptor (beta chain) was identified in a study of sequential checkpoint blockade in melanoma. Looking at the study overall: Randomization was 1:1 between first-line nivolumab→ipilimumab and ipilimumab→nivolumab. After both sequences, patients received maintenance nivolumab.

Study-wide points: Rising tumor T-cell fraction and clonality meant about 30 times likelier benefit. Mutational load did not correlate with tumor T-cell fraction or clonality.

Regarding treatment: randomized to nivolumab then ipilimumab (arm A) or the reverse (arm B). This CDR3 has 15 residues. Germline CDR1 and CDR2: SGDLS and YYNGEE. Losses at the gene ends were 3 bases for V and 4 bases for J; bases not matched to a gene: 4. This clone was counted a few times. Its antigen is as yet unknown. Repertoires were generated with immunoSEQ multiplex PCR, while TCRdb's copy carries only in-frame clones and drops some. The top ten hold less than 2% of the sample, which has 35,000 to 40,000 clones, under 35% seen once. The sequencing used tumor tissue (inferred from file names), collected from a patient given nivolumab and ipilimumab in sequence. The clonotype comes from a human donor with melanoma. V usage is TRBV9 and J usage is TRBJ1-5; 10 positions match TRBD1. The CDR3 sequence: CASSAGTGDNQPQHF. The CDR3 nucleotides read TGTGCCAGCAGCGCCGGGACAGGGGATAATCAGCCCCAGCATTTT.